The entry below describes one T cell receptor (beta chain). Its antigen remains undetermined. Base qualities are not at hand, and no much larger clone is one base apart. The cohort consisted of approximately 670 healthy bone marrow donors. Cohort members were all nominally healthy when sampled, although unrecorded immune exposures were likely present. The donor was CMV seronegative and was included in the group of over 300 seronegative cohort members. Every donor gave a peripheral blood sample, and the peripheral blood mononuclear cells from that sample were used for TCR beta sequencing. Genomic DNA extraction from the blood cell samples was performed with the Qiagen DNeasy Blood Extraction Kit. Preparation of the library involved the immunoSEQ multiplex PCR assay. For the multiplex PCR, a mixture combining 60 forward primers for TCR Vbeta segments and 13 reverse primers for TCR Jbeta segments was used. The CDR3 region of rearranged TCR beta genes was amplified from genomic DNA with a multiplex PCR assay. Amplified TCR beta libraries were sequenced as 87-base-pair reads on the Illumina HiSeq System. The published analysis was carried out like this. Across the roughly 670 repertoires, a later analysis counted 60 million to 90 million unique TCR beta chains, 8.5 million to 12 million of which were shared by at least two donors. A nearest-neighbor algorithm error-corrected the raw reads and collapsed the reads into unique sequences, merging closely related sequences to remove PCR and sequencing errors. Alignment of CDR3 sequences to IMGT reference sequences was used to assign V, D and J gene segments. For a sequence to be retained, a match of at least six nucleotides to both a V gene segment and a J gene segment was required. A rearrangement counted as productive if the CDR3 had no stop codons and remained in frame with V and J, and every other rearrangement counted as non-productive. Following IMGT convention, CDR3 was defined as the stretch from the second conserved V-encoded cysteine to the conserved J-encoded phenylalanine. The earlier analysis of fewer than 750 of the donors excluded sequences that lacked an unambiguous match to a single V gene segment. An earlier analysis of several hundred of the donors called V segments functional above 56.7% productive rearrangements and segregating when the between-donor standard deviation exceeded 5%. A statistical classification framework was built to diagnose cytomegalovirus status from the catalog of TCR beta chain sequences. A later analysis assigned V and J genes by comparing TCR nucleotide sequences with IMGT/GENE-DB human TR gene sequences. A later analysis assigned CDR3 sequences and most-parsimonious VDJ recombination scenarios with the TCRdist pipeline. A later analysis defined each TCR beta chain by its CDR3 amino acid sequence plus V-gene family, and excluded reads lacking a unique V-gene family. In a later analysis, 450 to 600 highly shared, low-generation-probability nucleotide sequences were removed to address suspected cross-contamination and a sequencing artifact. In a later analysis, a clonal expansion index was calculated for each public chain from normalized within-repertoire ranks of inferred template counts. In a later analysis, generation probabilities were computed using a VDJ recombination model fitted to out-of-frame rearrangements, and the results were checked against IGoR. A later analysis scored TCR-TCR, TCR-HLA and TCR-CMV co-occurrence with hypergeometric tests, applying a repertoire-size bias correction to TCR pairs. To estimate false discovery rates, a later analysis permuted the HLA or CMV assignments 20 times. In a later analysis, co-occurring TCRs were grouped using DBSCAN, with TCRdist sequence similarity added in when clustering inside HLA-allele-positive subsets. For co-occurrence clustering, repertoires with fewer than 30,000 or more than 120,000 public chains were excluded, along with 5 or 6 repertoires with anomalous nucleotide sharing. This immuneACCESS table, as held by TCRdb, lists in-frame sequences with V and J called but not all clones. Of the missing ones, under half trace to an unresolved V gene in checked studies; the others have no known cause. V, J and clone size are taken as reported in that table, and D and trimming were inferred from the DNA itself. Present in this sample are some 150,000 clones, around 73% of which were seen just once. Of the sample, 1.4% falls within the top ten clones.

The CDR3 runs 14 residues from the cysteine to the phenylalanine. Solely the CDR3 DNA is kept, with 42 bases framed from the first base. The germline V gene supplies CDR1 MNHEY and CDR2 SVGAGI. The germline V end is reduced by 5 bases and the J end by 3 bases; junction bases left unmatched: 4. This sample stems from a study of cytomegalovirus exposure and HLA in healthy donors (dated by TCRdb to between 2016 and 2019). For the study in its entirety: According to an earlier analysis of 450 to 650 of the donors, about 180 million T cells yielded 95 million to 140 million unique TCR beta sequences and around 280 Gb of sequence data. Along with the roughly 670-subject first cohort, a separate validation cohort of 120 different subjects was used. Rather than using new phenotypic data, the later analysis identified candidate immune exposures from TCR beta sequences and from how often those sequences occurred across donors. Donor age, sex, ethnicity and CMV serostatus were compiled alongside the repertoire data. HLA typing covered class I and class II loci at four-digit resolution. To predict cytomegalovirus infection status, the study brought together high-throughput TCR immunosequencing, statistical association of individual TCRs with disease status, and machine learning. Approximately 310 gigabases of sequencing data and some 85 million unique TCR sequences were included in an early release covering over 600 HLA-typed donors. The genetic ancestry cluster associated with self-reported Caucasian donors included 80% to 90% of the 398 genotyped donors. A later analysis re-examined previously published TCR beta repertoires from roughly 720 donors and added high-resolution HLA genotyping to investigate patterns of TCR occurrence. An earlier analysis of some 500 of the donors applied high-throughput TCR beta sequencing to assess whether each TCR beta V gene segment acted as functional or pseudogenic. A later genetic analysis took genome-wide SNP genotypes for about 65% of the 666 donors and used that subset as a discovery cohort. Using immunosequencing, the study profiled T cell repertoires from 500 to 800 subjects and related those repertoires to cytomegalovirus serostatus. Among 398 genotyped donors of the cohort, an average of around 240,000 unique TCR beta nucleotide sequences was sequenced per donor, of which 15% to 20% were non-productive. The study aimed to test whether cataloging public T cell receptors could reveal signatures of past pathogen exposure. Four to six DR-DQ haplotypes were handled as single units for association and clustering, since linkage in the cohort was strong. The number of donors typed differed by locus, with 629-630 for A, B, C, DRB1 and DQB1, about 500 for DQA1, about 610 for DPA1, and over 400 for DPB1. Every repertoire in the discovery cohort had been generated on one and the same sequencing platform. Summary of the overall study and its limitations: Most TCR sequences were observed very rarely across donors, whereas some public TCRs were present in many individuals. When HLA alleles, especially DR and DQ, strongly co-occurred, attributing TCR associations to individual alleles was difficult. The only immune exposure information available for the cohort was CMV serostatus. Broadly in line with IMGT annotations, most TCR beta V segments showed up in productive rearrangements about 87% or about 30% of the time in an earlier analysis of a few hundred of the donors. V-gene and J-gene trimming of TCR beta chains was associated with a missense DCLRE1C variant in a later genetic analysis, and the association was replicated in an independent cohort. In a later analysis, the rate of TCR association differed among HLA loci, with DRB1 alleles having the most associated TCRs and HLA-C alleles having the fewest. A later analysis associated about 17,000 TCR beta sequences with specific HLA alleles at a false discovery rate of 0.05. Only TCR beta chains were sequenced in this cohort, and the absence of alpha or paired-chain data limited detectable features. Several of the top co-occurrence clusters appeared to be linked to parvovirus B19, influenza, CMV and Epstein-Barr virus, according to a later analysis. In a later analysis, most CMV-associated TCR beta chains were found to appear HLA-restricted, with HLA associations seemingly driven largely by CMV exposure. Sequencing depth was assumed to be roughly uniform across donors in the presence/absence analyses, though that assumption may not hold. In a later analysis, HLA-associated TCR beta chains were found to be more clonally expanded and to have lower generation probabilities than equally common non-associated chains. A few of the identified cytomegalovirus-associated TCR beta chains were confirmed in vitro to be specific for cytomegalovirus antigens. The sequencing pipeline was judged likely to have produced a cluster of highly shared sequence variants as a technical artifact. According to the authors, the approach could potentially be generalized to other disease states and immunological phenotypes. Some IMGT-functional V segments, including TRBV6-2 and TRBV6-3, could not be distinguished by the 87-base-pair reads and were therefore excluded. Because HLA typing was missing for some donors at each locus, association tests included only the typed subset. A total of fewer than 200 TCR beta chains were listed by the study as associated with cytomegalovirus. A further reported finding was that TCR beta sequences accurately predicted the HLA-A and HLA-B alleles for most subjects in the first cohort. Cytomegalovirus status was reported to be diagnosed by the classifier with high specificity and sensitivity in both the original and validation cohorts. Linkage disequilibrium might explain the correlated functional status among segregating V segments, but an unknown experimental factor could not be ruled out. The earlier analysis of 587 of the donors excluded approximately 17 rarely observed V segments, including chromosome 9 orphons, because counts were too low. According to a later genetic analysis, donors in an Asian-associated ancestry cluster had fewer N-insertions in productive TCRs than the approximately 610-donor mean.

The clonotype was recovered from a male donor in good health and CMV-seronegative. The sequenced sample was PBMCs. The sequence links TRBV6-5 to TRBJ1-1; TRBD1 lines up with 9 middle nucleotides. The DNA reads TGTGCCAGCAGTCTTTGGACAGGGGACACTGAAGCTTTCTTT. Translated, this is CASSLWTGDTEAFF.